This T cell receptor beta chain was obtained from a study of control samples from healthy donors and cancer patients. V was shortened by 0 bases and J by 3 bases, with 12 bases between the two germline ends. Per the germline V gene, CDR1 is SGHRS and CDR2 is YFSETQ. This CDR3 is built from 15 residues. Clones were read by immunoSEQ multiplex PCR, and TCRdb kept only the in-frame ones, dropping some. The sample shows around 140,000 clones, over 75% of them seen only once. The material sequenced was blood. The sequence was collected from a middle-aged man in good health. V usage is TRBV5-1 and J usage is TRBJ1-1; a possible D gene is TRBD1 (5 bases). The CDR3 loop is CASSLDPGWDTEAFF. CDR3 bases: TGCGCCAGCAGCTTGGATCCAGGGTGGGACACTGAAGCTTTCTTT.